This T cell receptor (beta chain) was identified in a study of read filtering for tumor transcriptome and immune sequencing. Regarding the study as a whole: About four fifths of IR-seq clonotypes had a single read, yet these held about 3.5% of reads.

From around 0.4 ug of RNA, a library with molecular barcoded alpha/delta and beta/gamma adaptors was made. A single record per CDR3 protein comes from TCRdb applying MiXCR to the reads. Of over 45,000 distinct CDR3 sequences listed, more than 20% are singletons. This clonotype was observed a few times. Its specificity is not known. V was cut by 4 bases and J by 5 bases, with 13 bases left in between. The CDR3 consists of 14 residues. The germline V gene has CDR1 KGHDR and CDR2 SFDVKD. The chain employs TRBV24-1 and TRBJ1-2, with D perhaps matching TRBD1 (6 bases). The sequencing sample was made of a population of CD138-negative cells sorted from bone marrow. The receptor's source is a donor at least 40 years old with multiple myeloma. Here the CDR3 reads CATSDSQGSYGYTF. CDR3 sequence (DNA): TGTGCCACCAGTGACTCCCAGGGGTCGTATGGCTACACCTTC.